Presented here are 22 T cell receptor beta chains from one specimen sequenced in a study of metastatic and nonmetastatic thyroid tumors. With MiXCR, TCRdb called clones anew from the PCR reads. The table has 45,000 to 50,000 clones, around 20% seen once. All patients were treatment-naive before thyroid surgery. The specimen sequenced was blood. These receptor sequences come from a male donor with papillary thyroid cancer or a benign thyroid nodule (not recorded which). Some clones in this sample may be carry-over from other donors' samples.

V and J are TRBV5-1 and TRBJ2-1; the D call may be TRBD1 or TRBD2 (7 bases each). The CDR3 is 14 residues long. Trimming took off 4 bases at V and 8 bases at J, with 16 bases between the two ends. The germline V gene has CDR1 SGHRS and CDR2 YFSETQ. CDR3: CASSLRPGGDEQFF. CDR3 DNA sequence: TGCGCCAGCAGCCTCCGGCCAGGGGGGGATGAGCAGTTCTTC.

The sample holds many counts of this clone. J is TRBJ1-2 and V is TRBV5-1, with D unresolved. V lost 3 bases to trimming and J lost 7 bases, with 13 bases between them. This CDR3 is built from 13 residues. The V gene's germline CDR1 is SGHRS and CDR2 YFSETQ. The CDR3 region is CASSSLPASGYTF. CDR3 nucleotides: TGCGCCAGCAGCTCCCTACCGGCTAGTGGCTACACCTTC.

In its sample, this clone was seen many times. This sequence may be a read error, since a much larger clone differs from it by one base. The chain couples TRBV7-8 to TRBJ2-7; 8 bases fit TRBD2. The junction had 15 bases not matched to a gene; V was cut back by 4 bases and J by 7 bases. Germline V CDR1 and CDR2: SGHVS, FQNEAQ. This CDR3 has 16 residues. The CDR3 sequence: CASSSAGAGQGREQYF. The CDR3 region has the DNA TGTGCCAGCAGCTCAGCGGGAGCGGGGCAGGGCAGGGAGCAGTACTTC. The full variable domain, completed using reference TRBV7-8 and TRBJ2-7, is GAGVSQSPRYKVAKRGQDVALRCDPISGHVSLFWYQQALGQGPEFLTYFQNEAQLDKSGLPSDRFFAERPEGSVSTLKIQRTQQEDSAVYLCASSSAGAGQGREQYFGPGTRLTVT.

There are many counts of this clone. The chain is built from TRBV5-1 and TRBJ2-7, with D possibly TRBD1 on 5 matching bases. Germline CDR1 is SGHRS and CDR2 is YFSETQ. Trimming pared 1 base from V and 3 bases from J, leaving 11 bases between. This CDR3 has 14 residues. As DNA, the CDR3 is TGCGCCAGCAGCTTGAGGGCGACAGTCTACGAGCAGTACTTC. It is translated as CASSLRATVYEQYF.

In the case of this clone: At one boundary the junction diverges from the germline segment, which might be a read error. The rearrangement joins TRBV12-5 to TRBJ2-2; 8 bases are a match to TRBD1. CDR3 length equals 15 residues. Germline assignment: CDR1 LGHNT and CDR2 FRNRAP. CDR3 coding DNA: TGTGATAGTGTTCGGACAGGGTCAAACACCGGGGAGCTGTTTTTT. Protein: CDSVRTGSNTGELFF.

Notes on this clone: This may be a read error, as it is one base from a much larger clone. The chain uses TRBV15 and TRBJ2-5, with 7 bases that match TRBD1. This CDR3 region has 15 residues. The junction had 8 bases not matched to a gene; V was cut back by 3 bases and J by 4 bases. Germline CDR1 reads LNHNV; CDR2 reads YYDKDF (reference sequence). CDR3 residues: CATSSGVGGVETQYF. As DNA, the CDR3 is TGTGCCACCAGCAGTGGGGTAGGGGGCGTAGAGACCCAGTACTTC.

This clone was seen ten or more times. A much larger clone is a single base away; this may be a read error. V and J are TRBV30 and TRBJ2-3, with 12 bases matching TRBD2. CDR1 and CDR2 from the germline V gene are GTSNPN and SVGIG (reference sequence). The CDR3 loop spans 15 amino acids. V lost 3 bases, J lost 8 bases, and 9 bases stayed unmatched. CDR3 residues: CAWRSGLAGFGTQYF. For the CDR3, the DNA is TGTGCCTGGAGAAGCGGACTAGCGGGGTTCGGTACGCAGTATTTT.

This clone showed up just a few times. This chain uses TRBV19 with TRBJ1-1, with D possibly matching TRBD1 (5 bases). Germline values: CDR1 LNHDA, CDR2 SQIVND (reference sequence). The V end was cut by 5 bases, the J end by 0 bases, with 7 bases between. The CDR3 is 13 amino acids. Here the CDR3 reads CASSSRVNTEAFF. DNA of the CDR3: TGTGCCAGTAGTTCCAGGGTGAACACTGAAGCTTTCTTT.

This clone was found a few times. This chain links TRBV5-8 with TRBJ2-1; 7 bases line up with TRBD1. After removal of 2 bases from V and 10 bases from J, the junction contained 6 bases not matched to a gene. This CDR3 has 13 amino acids. The germline V gene has CDR1 SGHTS and CDR2 YDEGEE. CDR3 coding DNA: TGTGCCAGCAGCTTCTACAGGGGTCGGGAGCAGTTCTTC. It yields the protein CASSFYRGREQFF.

This clone was counted between two and nine times. At one end, the junction sequence differs from germline, possibly due to a read error. The CDR3 loop is CASSRDTSSYEQYF. For the CDR3, the DNA is TGTGCTAGCAGCAGGGACACCTCATCCTACGAGCAGTACTTC. This chain joins TRBV7-7 and TRBJ2-7; tentative D call: TRBD1 (6 bases). Germline CDR1 and CDR2: SSHAT and FNYEAQ (reference sequence). The CDR3 is 14 residues long.

This clone came up many times. The gene calls are TRBV5-8 and TRBJ2-4; D is uncertain. Trimming took 3 bases from V and 10 from J, leaving 23 bases between them. The CDR3 has 16 amino acids. Per the germline V gene, CDR1 is SGHTS and CDR2 is YDEGEE. CDR3 in amino acids: CASSSSTWNAPLIQYF. The CDR3 DNA follows: TGTGCCAGCAGCTCCTCGACCTGGAATGCCCCTCTTATTCAGTACTTC.

This clone was detected only a few times. The chain has TRBV6-1 and TRBJ2-1; 9 bases are shared with TRBD1. The V gene's germline CDR1 is MNHNS and CDR2 SASEGT. The ends lost 6 bases at V and 6 bases at J; junction bases unmatched: 9. The length of the CDR3 is 15 residues. The CDR3 loop is CASSPGGQGFNEQFF. CDR3 in DNA: TGTGCCAGCAGCCCCGGGGGACAGGGCTTCAATGAGCAGTTCTTC.

This clone has at least ten counts. This sequence joins TRBV24-1 and TRBJ2-2, with no clear D. With 2 bases removed from V and 0 bases from J, the gap between germline ends came to 12 bases. The CDR3 has 17 amino acids. Germline CDR1 reads KGHDR; CDR2 reads SFDVKD. The CDR3 reads CATSDWGSVANTGELFF. As DNA, the CDR3 is TGTGCCACCAGTGATTGGGGATCTGTCGCGAACACCGGGGAGCTGTTTTTT.

The rearrangement joins TRBV18 to TRBJ1-1; perhaps TRBD1 as D (5 bases). Trimming pared 6 bases from V and 5 bases from J, leaving 13 bases between. The germline V gene has CDR1 KGHSH and CDR2 LQKENI. The CDR3 covers 13 residues. CDR3 amino acids: CASSSEQVTEAFF. The CDR3 DNA reads TGTGCCAGCTCCTCAGAACAGGTAACTGAAGCTTTCTTT.

This clone was seen a few times. With a much larger clone just one base away, this may be a read error. This chain links TRBV28 with TRBJ2-6, with 10 bases matching TRBD1. Per the germline V gene, CDR1 is MDHEN and CDR2 is SYDVKM. CDR3 length: 17 residues. CDR3 DNA sequence: TGTGCCAGCAGTTTCTTGACAGGGGGCGATGGGGCCAACGTTCTGACTTTC. The encoded protein is CASSFLTGGDGANVLTF. The complete variable domain, with remaining parts taken from reference TRBV28 and TRBJ2-6, reads DVKVTQSSRYLVKRTGEKVFLECVQDMDHENMFWYRQDPGLGLRLIYFSYDVKMKEKGDIPEGYSVSREKKERFSLILESASTNQTSMYLCASSFLTGGDGANVLTFGAGSRLTVL.

This clone was detected only a few times. A single base separates this from a much larger clone, so it may be a read error. This chain joins TRBV5-4 and TRBJ2-3; D remains unclear. V lost 0 bases and J lost 7, with 12 bases in between. Germline values: CDR1 SGHNT, CDR2 YYREEE (reference sequence). The CDR3 loop spans 14 amino acids. DNA for the CDR3: TGTGCCAGCAGCTTGGGCCAGCTAACATATACGCAGTATTTT. Its protein is CASSLGQLTYTQYF.

This clone was seen ten or more times. This chain uses TRBV24-1 with TRBJ2-3; possibly TRBD2 for D (5 bases). Per germline, CDR1 KGHDR and CDR2 SFDVKD. The CDR3 has 13 residues. V was cut by 9 bases and J by 0 bases, with 9 bases left in between. Here the CDR3 reads CATGRASTDTQYF. For the CDR3, the DNA is TGTGCCACCGGGAGAGCTAGCACAGATACGCAGTATTTT.

The table lists this clone with many counts. The chain joins TRBV4-1 to TRBJ2-3, with 13 nucleotides matching TRBD2. The CDR3 runs to 18 residues. V trimming: 1 base; J trimming: 0 bases; junction bases outside the gene matches: 4. CDR1 and CDR2 (germline): MGHRA, YSYEKL. The CDR3 loop is CASSQARLAGGSTDTQYF. As DNA, the CDR3 is TGCGCCAGCAGCCAAGCCCGACTAGCGGGGGGTAGCACAGATACGCAGTATTTT.

This clone was counted a few times. The rearrangement joins TRBV6-1 to TRBJ2-5; a weak D match, TRBD2 (7 bases). Trimming took 5 bases from V and 7 from J, leaving 11 bases between them. CDR1 is MNHNS and CDR2 is SASEGT in the germline V gene. The CDR3 has 12 residues. The CDR3 coding sequence is TGTGCCAGCAGTCGGGGGGCGGGGACCCAGTACTTC. It codes for CASSRGAGTQYF.

A few counts support this clone. V gene TRBV6-1 combines with J gene TRBJ2-3; D not certain. Germline V gene sequence: CDR1 MNHNS, CDR2 SASEGT. The CDR3 loop spans 10 amino acids. The chain's CDR3 is CASSSDTQYF. For the CDR3, the DNA is TGTGCTTCCAGTTCAGATACGCAGTATTTT.

This clone was recorded many times. J is TRBJ2-6 and V is TRBV20-1; D unresolved. V was clipped by 3 bases and J by 5 bases, with 8 bases between them. Germline V gene data show CDR1 as DFQATT and CDR2 as SNEGSKA (reference sequence). This CDR3 region has 13 residues. This chain's CDR3 is CSASEPRANVLTF. DNA of the CDR3: TGCAGTGCTAGCGAGCCTCGGGCCAACGTCCTGACTTTC.

Worth noting for this clone: A read error is likely, as this CDR3 ends without the conserved phenylalanine or tryptophan. The gene calls are TRBV4-1 and TRBJ1-1, with D possibly TRBD1 on 5 matching bases. The CDR3 is 16 residues long. Looked up from germline, CDR1 is MGHRA and CDR2 is YSYEKL. V lost 2 bases and J lost 1, with 14 bases in between. The CDR3 nucleotides read TGCGCCAGCAGCCAATGGGAGAGGGGCTCGAACACTGAAGCTTTCCTT. It is translated as CASSQWERGSNTEAFL.